This T cell receptor (beta chain) originates from a study of blood T cells in healthy people across ages. Primers used in a second PCR of roughly 6 to 11 cycles were a sample-barcoded 5' primer and a J-beta primer mix. A single record per CDR3 protein comes from TCRdb applying MiXCR to the 5' RACE reads. The table has roughly 1.6 million distinct CDR3 sequences, roughly 32% seen once; the top ten hold around 10%. Russia was home to the donors, healthy Caucasian individuals aged roughly 6 to 95. Each sample provided at least 5 micrograms of extracted total RNA. Notes on the study in general: Per million T cells, the diversity of TCR beta decreased roughly linearly as age advanced. Greater diversity and more naive CD4+ cells were seen in long-lived donors than in aged donors.

To note about this clonotype: Its antigen remains unknown.

The CDR3 is 15 amino acids. Germline CDR1 is SGHTA and CDR2 is FQGTGA. The sample was blood. The chain couples TRBV7-3 to TRBJ2-5, with 9 bases lining up with TRBD2. Judging by the DNA end, TRBJ2-7 fits better; the J call may be wrong. The origin of this receptor is a woman aged 25 to 45 in good health. The DNA of the CDR3 is TGTGCCAGCAGCTTAAATGGGCTAGCGGGGAGCGAGCAGTACTTC. Its protein product is CASSLNGLAGSEQYF.